Listed here are 27 T cell receptor beta chains from one sample, sequenced in a study of CD8+ T cells in alopecia areata. RNA extraction was followed by reverse transcription into cDNA, which acted as the sequencing template. Method: immunoSEQ multiplex PCR; TCRdb's copy keeps in-frame clones and lacks some. This sample carries 65,000 to 95,000 clones, 51% of them seen once, and the ten largest clones take approximately 5.7%. Sequencing was done on a sample of NKG2D-high CD8+ T cells sorted from blood. Every receptor here comes from a human donor with alopecia areata.

Points on this clone: This same CDR3 is encoded by further DNA sequences in the sample. This chain joins TRBV29-1 and TRBJ2-7; D unclear. The CDR3 has 12 residues. The V end lost 2 bases, the J end lost 1 base, and 6 bases lay between the germline ends. Germline V CDR1 and CDR2: SQVTM, ANQGSEA. CDR3 sequence: CSVETESYEQYF. CDR3 nucleotide sequence: TGCAGCGTTGAAACAGAATCCTACGAGCAGTACTTC.

On this clone: This could be a read error, since a much larger clone is one nucleotide away. This sequence joins TRBV2 and TRBJ2-1, with D unclear. In germline, CDR1 is SNHLY, CDR2 FYNNEI. This CDR3 has 11 residues. Trimming took off 6 bases at V and 3 bases at J, with 3 bases between the two ends. DNA of the CDR3: TGTGCCAGCAGATACTACAATGAGCAGTTCTTC. Protein: CASRYYNEQFF.

The genes are TRBV27 and TRBJ1-1, with no clear D. The CDR3 contains 13 residues. Germline CDR1 reads MNHEY; CDR2 reads SMNVEV (reference sequence). V dropped 4 bases and J dropped 1 base, with 7 bases sitting between them. CDR3 residues: CASSSRGNTEAFF. CDR3 bases: TGTGCCAGCAGTTCCCGAGGGAACACTGAAGCTTTCTTT.

J is TRBJ2-5 and V is TRBV18; D may be TRBD1 (6 bases). V was trimmed by 3 bases and J by 1 base, leaving 12 bases between them. Germline CDR1 reads KGHSH; CDR2 reads LQKENI. The CDR3 loop spans 15 amino acids. CDR3 residues: CASSPADRLQETQYF. The CDR3 DNA sequence: TGTGCCAGCTCACCGGCAGACAGGCTCCAAGAGACCCAGTACTTC.

The chain links TRBV28 to TRBJ2-4, with a weak D call TRBD1 (5 bases). This CDR3 region has 14 residues. CDR1 and CDR2 (germline): MDHEN, SYDVKM. The V end lost 6 bases, the J end lost 1 base, and 10 bases lay between the germline ends. CDR3 in amino acids: CASRGVGAKNIQYF. The CDR3, as DNA: TGTGCCAGCAGAGGGGTCGGGGCCAAAAACATTCAGTACTTC.

This clone has a handful of counts. The V and J genes are TRBV29-1 and TRBJ2-2, with D uncertain. The ends were cut back, 5 bases at V and 0 bases at J, with 13 bases in the middle. The germline gives CDR1 SQVTM, CDR2 ANQGSEA. The CDR3 length is 15 residues. The CDR3 DNA follows: TGCAGCGTTCGCCCCGGGCAGACGAACACCGGGGAGCTGTTTTTT. Protein: CSVRPGQTNTGELFF.

This chain uses TRBV25-1 with TRBJ1-1; D is uncertain. Trimming pared 6 bases from V and 1 base from J, leaving 9 bases between. CDR1 and CDR2 (germline): MGHDK, SYGVNS. The CDR3 runs to 13 residues. DNA for the CDR3: TGTGCCAGCAGCCACACAGAGAACACTGAAGCTTTCTTT. It is translated as CASSHTENTEAFF.

This sequence joins TRBV27 and TRBJ1-2, with D possibly matching TRBD1 (6 bases). This CDR3 spans 12 amino acids. The V end lost 10 bases, the J end lost 2 bases, and 11 bases lay between the germline ends. Germline V lookup: CDR1 MNHEY, CDR2 SMNVEV (reference sequence). The CDR3 DNA is TGTGCCACCAAGGACAGCAACTATGGCTACACCTTC. Translated: CATKDSNYGYTF.

V usage is TRBV28 and J usage is TRBJ2-3, with D hard to call. The CDR3 has 12 amino acids. V lost 6 bases to trimming and J lost 6 bases, with 10 bases between them. Germline V gene lookup returns CDR1 MDHEN and CDR2 SYDVKM. This CDR3 reads CASRTSGDTQYF. The CDR3 DNA reads TGTGCCAGCAGGACATCGGGCGATACGCAGTATTTT.

The CDR3 here is CASSQGAAYEQYF. CDR3 coding DNA: TGCGCCAGCAGCCAGGGGGCTGCCTACGAGCAGTACTTC. The V gene is TRBV5-1, the J gene TRBJ2-7, with 8 bases lining up with TRBD1. The J segment lost 2 bases and the V segment lost 4 bases, leaving 2 bases of the junction unmatched. The length of the CDR3 is 13 residues. CDR1 SGHRS and CDR2 YFSETQ come from the germline V gene.

The chain carries TRBV30 and TRBJ2-5; 9 bases align to TRBD2. V lost 0 bases and J lost 5; bases outside the gene matches: 10. Germline V gives CDR1 GTSNPN, CDR2 SVGIG (reference sequence). This CDR3 comprises 16 residues. Written as DNA, the CDR3 is TGTGCCTGGAGTGTAGGATGGGCGGGAGGGCTGGAGACCCAGTACTTC. It translates to CAWSVGWAGGLETQYF.

This clone showed up just a few times. The V gene is TRBV15, the J gene TRBJ2-1; D could derive from TRBD1 or TRBD2 (5 bases each). The CDR3 sequence is 16 residues long. Germline V CDR1 and CDR2: LNHNV, YYDKDF (reference sequence). Trimming shortened V by 0 bases and J by 4 bases, and 13 bases separated the two germline ends. CDR3 nucleotides: TGTGCCACCAGCAGAGACAGGGACGGATTATACAATGAGCAGTTCTTC. This codes for CATSRDRDGLYNEQFF.

The chain combines TRBV4-2 with TRBJ2-3, with D unresolved. This CDR3 contains 12 residues. The germline V gene has CDR1 LGHNA and CDR2 YNFKEQ. Trimming removed 0 bases from V and 12 bases from J, with 10 bases in between. In nucleotides, the CDR3 is TGTGCCAGCAGCCAAGATGGTACAGTTCAGTATTTT. It encodes CASSQDGTVQYF.

V and J are TRBV7-9 and TRBJ1-2, with D possibly matching TRBD1 (6 bases). The CDR3 covers 15 residues. The germline V gene has CDR1 SEHNR and CDR2 FQNEAQ (reference sequence). V lost 5 bases to trimming and J lost 4 bases, with 17 bases between them. The CDR3 protein is CASSPNWSGAYGYTF. CDR3 in DNA: TGTGCCAGCAGCCCCAATTGGTCAGGGGCCTATGGCTACACCTTC.

The chain links TRBV11-2 to TRBJ2-5; TRBD1 matches 7 bases. Germline V lookup: CDR1 SGHAT, CDR2 FQNNGV. After removal of 3 bases from V and 1 base from J, the junction contained 8 bases not matched to a gene. This CDR3 region has 16 residues. The CDR3 sequence: CASSFEGARSQETQYF. CDR3 sequence (DNA): TGTGCCAGCAGCTTCGAGGGGGCGCGATCCCAAGAGACCCAGTACTTC.

This clone appeared a few times. This chain links TRBV7-9 with TRBJ2-1, with D perhaps matching TRBD2 (6 bases). The CDR3 extends over 15 amino acids. V was pared by 1 base and J by 6 bases, with 13 bases between. The germline V gene has CDR1 SEHNR and CDR2 FQNEAQ (reference sequence). Here the CDR3 DNA reads TGTGCCAGCAGCTTAGATGGGACTCCGGCCAATGAGCAGTTCTTC. This gives the protein CASSLDGTPANEQFF.

The chain employs TRBV2 and TRBJ1-2; TRBD1 matches 7 bases. CDR1 SNHLY and CDR2 FYNNEI come from the germline V gene. This CDR3 spans 14 amino acids. The V segment lost 2 bases and the J segment 5 bases; nucleotides outside the gene matches: 5. The chain's CDR3 is CASSETEQGYGYTF. CDR3 coding DNA: TGTGCCAGCAGTGAAACCGAACAGGGGTATGGCTACACCTTC.

The J gene is TRBJ2-3, the V gene TRBV9; D tentatively fits TRBD1 or TRBD2 (5 bases each). The CDR3 loop spans 13 amino acids. CDR1 SGDLS and CDR2 YYNGEE come from the germline V gene. The germline V and J ends were trimmed by 4 bases and 2 bases, with 8 bases remaining between them. CDR3 sequence reads: CASSLGTTDTQYF. The CDR3 nucleotides read TGTGCCAGCAGCCTCGGGACCACAGATACGCAGTATTTT.

The J gene is TRBJ2-7, the V gene TRBV30; possibly TRBD1 for D (6 bases). The CDR3 length is 13 residues. The V and J ends lost 1 base and 0 bases respectively, with 7 bases between them. The germline V gene has CDR1 GTSNPN and CDR2 SVGIG (reference sequence). DNA for the CDR3: TGTGCCTGGAGTGCAGGGGACTCCTACGAGCAGTACTTC. It codes for CAWSAGDSYEQYF.

The chain has TRBV5-1 and TRBJ2-5; D is uncertain. This CDR3 comprises 12 residues. V lost 0 bases and J 5 bases, leaving 5 bases between the germline ends. Germline V gene lookup returns CDR1 SGHRS and CDR2 YFSETQ. This chain's CDR3 is CASSLDGETQYF. Written as DNA, the CDR3 is TGCGCCAGCAGCTTGGATGGGGAGACCCAGTACTTC.

V and J are TRBV10-2 and TRBJ1-2, with D perhaps matching TRBD1 (5 bases). The V end was cut by 3 bases, the J end by 4 bases, with 6 bases between. Looked up from germline, CDR1 is WSHSY and CDR2 is SAAADI. The CDR3 extends over 12 amino acids. The CDR3, as DNA: TGCGCCAGCAGTGAAGGGGCCTATGGCTACACCTTC. This gives the protein CASSEGAYGYTF.

This chain joins TRBV7-9 and TRBJ1-1; D gene ambiguous. V gave up 5 bases and J gave up 4 bases, with 11 bases separating them. Germline CDR1 and CDR2: SEHNR and FQNEAQ (reference sequence). CDR3 length equals 13 residues. CDR3 in DNA: TGTGCCAGCAGCCAACCGGTCTCCACTGAAGCTTTCTTT. This translates into CASSQPVSTEAFF. Combining the CDR3 with reference TRBV7-9 and TRBJ1-1 gives the whole variable domain DTGVSQNPRHKITKRGQNVTFRCDPISEHNRLYWYRQTLGQGPEFLTYFQNEAQLEKSRLLSDRFSAERPKGSFSTLEIQRTEQGDSAMYLCASSQPVSTEAFFGQGTRLTVV.

This chain joins TRBV28 and TRBJ2-1, with D hard to call. The CDR3 totals 17 residues. Trimming cost V 4 bases and J 3 bases, with 19 bases left between them. Germline-derived CDR1 and CDR2 are MDHEN and SYDVKM. This CDR3 reads CASSYPERAFDYNEQFF. The CDR3 region has the DNA TGTGCCAGCAGTTATCCCGAAAGGGCCTTTGACTACAATGAGCAGTTCTTC.

The chain is built from TRBV29-1 and TRBJ1-1; D might be TRBD1 (5 bases). There are 14 residues in the CDR3. Trimming shortened V by 6 bases and J by 2 bases, and 16 bases separated the two germline ends. CDR1 is SQVTM, CDR2 ANQGSEA, per germline. The CDR3 loop is CSVPTGPFNTEAFF. As DNA, the CDR3 is TGCAGCGTGCCGACGGGGCCGTTTAACACTGAAGCTTTCTTT.

The V and J genes are TRBV4-1 and TRBJ2-5; D ambiguous. The V end lost 0 bases, the J end lost 4 bases, and 6 bases lay between the germline ends. The CDR3 runs 13 residues. Germline CDR1 is MGHRA and CDR2 is YSYEKL. In nucleotides, the CDR3 is TGCGCCAGCAGCCAAGACCTTACAGAGACCCAGTACTTC. Translated: CASSQDLTETQYF.

The rearrangement uses TRBV4-1 and TRBJ2-7; D gene unclear. Germline V CDR1 and CDR2: MGHRA, YSYEKL. The length of the CDR3 is 13 residues. Deletions cut 0 bases from V and 2 bases from J, with 5 bases between. The CDR3 region has the DNA TGCGCCAGCAGCCAAGATCCCCCCTACGAGCAGTACTTC. As protein: CASSQDPPYEQYF.

This chain links TRBV4-1 with TRBJ2-3; D call uncertain. The CDR3 covers 13 residues. Trimming pared 3 bases from V and 2 bases from J, leaving 6 bases between. The germline V gene has CDR1 MGHRA and CDR2 YSYEKL. For the CDR3, the DNA is TGCGCCAGCAGCCAGGCCCACACAGATACGCAGTATTTT. Translating it yields CASSQAHTDTQYF.